One sample yielded the 26 T cell receptor beta chains listed below, sequenced in a study of T cells after somatic rescue of genetic block. Produced via immunoSEQ multiplex PCR; TCRdb's table is partial and in-frame only. Here the sample spans 9,500 to 15,000 clones, 65% to 85% being singletons. Sequenced sample: peripheral blood mononuclear cells (PBMCs). These TCRs come from a boy between 10 and 17 years old.

The chain uses TRBV6-6 and TRBJ2-1; 12 nucleotides line up with TRBD2. The J segment lost 6 bases and the V segment lost 2 bases, leaving 5 bases of the junction unmatched. Germline CDR1 MNHNY, CDR2 SVGAGI (reference sequence). The CDR3 consists of 16 residues. The CDR3 DNA sequence: TGTGCCAGCAGTTACAGCCTAGCGGGGGGGCCCAATGAGCAGTTCTTC. It specifies CASSYSLAGGPNEQFF.

This clone has only a few counts. The chain employs TRBV19 and TRBJ2-7; D tentatively reads TRBD1 or TRBD2 (5 bases each). The CDR3 is 12 residues long. With 5 bases removed from V and 13 bases from J, the gap between germline ends came to 18 bases. Germline V gene lookup returns CDR1 LNHDA and CDR2 SQIVND (reference sequence). The DNA of the CDR3 is TGTGCCAGTAGTCAAACCGGGGCCTTTTTCTACTTC. Translating gives CASSQTGAFFYF.

This clone was observed a handful of times. The same CDR3 arises from other DNA sequences in this sample as well. The chain employs TRBV7-9 and TRBJ2-7; no clear D. CDR3 size: 15 residues. Trimming shortened V by 1 base and J by 3 bases, and 13 bases separated the two germline ends. Per germline, CDR1 SEHNR and CDR2 FQNEAQ (reference sequence). The CDR3, as DNA: TGTGCCAGCAGCTTAGGAGGAAGCAAGTACTACGAGCAGTACTTC. It specifies CASSLGGSKYYEQYF.

DNA for the CDR3: TGTGCCAGCAGTTACGCGGGGAACTATGGCTACACCTTC. It specifies CASSYAGNYGYTF. This chain uses TRBV27 with TRBJ1-2; no reliable D call. Per germline, CDR1 MNHEY and CDR2 SMNVEV (reference sequence). This CDR3 region has 13 residues. V lost 4 bases and J 2 bases, leaving 8 bases between the germline ends.

The J gene is TRBJ1-2, the V gene TRBV6-5; D gene unclear. The CDR3 has 14 amino acids. Trimming stripped 0 bases from V and 5 bases from J, with 10 bases between. CDR1 and CDR2 from the germline V gene are MNHEY and SVGAGI. The CDR3 is CASSYSGRGYGYTF. Here the CDR3 DNA reads TGTGCCAGCAGTTACTCAGGGAGAGGGTATGGCTACACCTTC.

The rearrangement uses TRBV19 and TRBJ2-7; the match to TRBD2 covers 8 bases. In germline, CDR1 is LNHDA, CDR2 SQIVND (reference sequence). Unmatched junction bases numbered 15, after V lost 0 bases and J lost 2 bases. The CDR3 contains 19 residues. The CDR3 DNA sequence: TGTGCCAGTAGTATAGAGGACGGGGCCTATAGCGGGAAGACCTACGAGCAGTACTTC. Amino acid sequence: CASSIEDGAYSGKTYEQYF.

The chain employs TRBV5-1 and TRBJ1-2, with D tentatively TRBD1 (5 bases). The V and J ends lost 4 bases and 6 bases respectively, with 10 bases between them. Per the germline V gene, CDR1 is SGHRS and CDR2 is YFSETQ. This CDR3 contains 12 residues. The CDR3 DNA reads TGCGCCAGCAGCCAATTAGGGGATGGCTACACCTTC. Encoded protein: CASSQLGDGYTF. Together with reference TRBV5-1 and TRBJ1-2, the CDR3 gives the full variable domain: KAGVTQTPRYLIKTRGQQVTLSCSPISGHRSVSWYQQTPGQGLQFLFEYFSETQRNKGNFPGRFSGRQFSNSRSEMNVSTLELGDSALYLCASSQLGDGYTFGSGTRLTVV.

The table lists this clone with a few counts. The V call is TRBV11-2, the J call TRBJ2-6; TRBD1 is a possible D gene (5 bases). Trimming shortened V by 2 bases and J by 1 base, and 6 bases separated the two germline ends. The V gene's germline CDR1 is SGHAT and CDR2 FQNNGV. This CDR3 has 15 residues. This CDR3 is CASSLQGSGANVLTF. CDR3 sequence (DNA): TGTGCCAGCAGCTTACAGGGTTCTGGGGCCAACGTCCTGACTTTC.

The V and J genes are TRBV13 and TRBJ2-7; 9 bases align to TRBD2. The CDR3 has 17 residues. CDR1 is PRHDT and CDR2 is FYEKMQ in the germline V gene (reference sequence). V lost 4 bases, J lost 2 bases, and 12 bases stayed unmatched. The CDR3 DNA sequence: TGTGCCAGCAGCTCCCGTTATAGCGGGAGCATGGCCTACGAGCAGTACTTC. Residues: CASSSRYSGSMAYEQYF.

This chain connects TRBV27 to TRBJ2-3, with 7 bases fitting TRBD2. The CDR3 spans 16 residues. CDR1 is MNHEY and CDR2 is SMNVEV in the germline V gene (reference sequence). V lost 2 bases and J lost 2; bases outside the gene matches: 7. The DNA of the CDR3 is TGTGCCAGCAGTTTAGTAGTGGGAGGGCCCACAGATACGCAGTATTTT. This gives the protein CASSLVVGGPTDTQYF.

The chain links TRBV10-3 to TRBJ2-7; 8 bases match TRBD1. Germline values: CDR1 ENHRY, CDR2 SYGVKD. The length of the CDR3 is 13 residues. Trimming took 8 bases from V and 2 from J; bases not matched to a gene: 5. The CDR3 DNA follows: TGTGCCATCTTGAGGACAGGGACCTACGAGCAGTACTTC. Protein sequence: CAILRTGTYEQYF.

The V call is TRBV10-3, the J call TRBJ2-3, with D perhaps TRBD1 (6 bases). Germline loops: CDR1 ENHRY, CDR2 SYGVKD. The germline V and J ends were trimmed by 2 bases and 0 bases, with 12 bases remaining between them. CDR3 length: 16 amino acids. As DNA, the CDR3 is TGTGCCATCAGTGAGGTAACAGGGCTTAGCACAGATACGCAGTATTTT. Residues: CAISEVTGLSTDTQYF.

V and J are TRBV5-4 and TRBJ2-3; perhaps TRBD1 as D (5 bases). Trimming removed 2 bases from V and 0 bases from J, with 10 bases in between. Germline values: CDR1 SGHNT, CDR2 YYREEE (reference sequence). CDR3 length: 15 amino acids. The CDR3 region has the DNA TGTGCCAGCAGCTTAGGGGCTGCTAGCACAGATACGCAGTATTTT. Translated: CASSLGAASTDTQYF.

V gene TRBV9 combines with J gene TRBJ1-2; 7 nucleotides match TRBD1. J gave up 4 bases and V 4 bases, and 4 bases lay outside the gene matches. This CDR3 contains 13 residues. Per germline, CDR1 SGDLS and CDR2 YYNGEE. In DNA form, the CDR3 reads TGTGCCAGCAGCTCCGGACAGGTCTATGGCTACACCTTC. This gives the protein CASSSGQVYGYTF.

Only one count was recorded for this clone. This chain uses TRBV30 with TRBJ1-1, with D possibly matching TRBD1 (5 bases). Trimming pared 3 bases from V and 2 bases from J, leaving 19 bases between. CDR3 size: 16 residues. Per the germline V gene, CDR1 is GTSNPN and CDR2 is SVGIG (reference sequence). This chain's CDR3 is CAWRGGAVRGNTEAFF. DNA of the CDR3: TGTGCCTGGAGGGGAGGGGCAGTTCGGGGCAACACTGAAGCTTTCTTT.

The genes are TRBV7-9 and TRBJ1-2; 10 bases map to TRBD1. This CDR3 has 15 residues. Germline V gene data show CDR1 as SEHNR and CDR2 as FQNEAQ (reference sequence). With V trimmed by 5 bases and J by 2 bases, 5 bases remained unmatched. In DNA form, the CDR3 reads TGTGCCAGCAGCAAAGACAGGGGGCGGAACTATGGCTACACCTTC. It encodes CASSKDRGRNYGYTF.

This clone appeared a single time. CDR3 loop: CASSPGTGNTDTQYF. The DNA of the CDR3 is TGTGCCAGCAGCCCCGGGACAGGGAACACAGATACGCAGTATTTT. The V call is TRBV5-4, the J call TRBJ2-3; 9 positions match TRBD1. Per germline, CDR1 SGHNT and CDR2 YYREEE (reference sequence). With V trimmed by 4 bases and J by 2 bases, 5 bases remained unmatched. There are 15 residues in the CDR3.

This clone was counted between two and nine times. The V gene is TRBV15, the J gene TRBJ1-5, with TRBD1 matching over 8 bases. The CDR3 totals 15 residues. V lost 0 bases and J lost 6; bases outside the gene matches: 4. Per germline, CDR1 LNHNV and CDR2 YYDKDF (reference sequence). The CDR3 DNA reads TGTGCCACCAGCAGAGACGGGCAGGGGGCTCAGCCCCAGCATTTT. This codes for CATSRDGQGAQPQHF.

The V gene is TRBV7-2, the J gene TRBJ2-5; the match to TRBD2 covers 7 bases. The J call may be mistaken, given a closer DNA end match to TRBJ2-7. This CDR3 is built from 13 residues. Looked up from germline, CDR1 is SGHTA and CDR2 is FQGNSA. CDR3 bases: TGTGCCAGCAGCTCGAGCGGGGCCCACGAGCAGTACTTC. It yields the protein CASSSSGAHEQYF.

J is TRBJ2-3 and V is TRBV7-9, with D possibly matching TRBD2 (7 bases). Germline values: CDR1 SEHNR, CDR2 FQNEAQ (reference sequence). V shed 5 bases and J shed 0 bases, with 15 bases lying between them. The CDR3 spans 16 residues. The CDR3 sequence is CASSPAGATSTDTQYF. The CDR3 DNA follows: TGTGCCAGCAGCCCTGCGGGGGCCACTAGCACAGATACGCAGTATTTT.

The genes are TRBV5-5 and TRBJ2-7, with D tentatively TRBD1 (6 bases). Per germline, CDR1 SGHKS and CDR2 YYEKEE (reference sequence). Trimming took 1 base from V and 2 from J, leaving 10 bases between them. The CDR3 totals 14 residues. DNA of the CDR3: TGTGCCAGCAGCTTGCCAGGGGACACCTACGAGCAGTACTTC. It is translated as CASSLPGDTYEQYF.

The chain uses TRBV7-9 and TRBJ2-7, with D hard to call. This CDR3 has 14 residues. Germline V CDR1 and CDR2: SEHNR, FQNEAQ (reference sequence). Trimming cost V 3 bases and J 1 base, with 10 bases left between them. The CDR3 protein is CASSFAGNSYEQYF. CDR3 in DNA: TGTGCCAGCAGCTTCGCCGGTAATTCCTACGAGCAGTACTTC.

The chain uses TRBV14 and TRBJ2-3; 7 nucleotides align to TRBD1. Unmatched junction bases numbered 14, after V lost 5 bases and J lost 3 bases. The CDR3 covers 17 residues. The germline V gene has CDR1 SGHDN and CDR2 FVKESK. CDR3 in amino acids: CASSSFEENRGTDTQYF. The CDR3 DNA reads TGTGCCAGCAGCTCCTTTGAAGAGAACAGGGGTACAGATACGCAGTATTTT.

This clone turned up a few times. The chain employs TRBV30 and TRBJ1-5; tentatively, D is TRBD1 (5 bases). This CDR3 is 16 amino acids long. Per germline, CDR1 GTSNPN and CDR2 SVGIG (reference sequence). Trimming pared 1 base from V and 0 bases from J, leaving 13 bases between. The chain's CDR3 is CAWSELGRYSNQPQHF. CDR3 nucleotide sequence: TGTGCCTGGAGTGAGTTGGGGCGCTATAGCAATCAGCCCCAGCATTTT.

The V and J genes are TRBV5-1 and TRBJ1-4, with D unresolved. The V and J ends lost 0 bases and 4 bases respectively, with 13 bases between them. There are 16 residues in the CDR3. Germline lookup yields CDR1 SGHRS and CDR2 YFSETQ. CDR3 loop: CASSLGGYRVNEKLFF. The CDR3 DNA is TGCGCCAGCAGCTTGGGAGGCTACCGGGTTAATGAAAAACTGTTTTTT.

The chain has TRBV18 and TRBJ2-1; 12 bases fit TRBD2. V gave up 3 bases and J gave up 5 bases; unmatched junction bases: 5. The CDR3 sequence is 16 residues long. The germline V gene encodes CDR1 KGHSH and CDR2 LQKENI. CDR3 sequence (DNA): TGTGCCAGCTCACCTCTCGGGACTAGCGGGCACAATGAGCAGTTCTTC. Translating gives CASSPLGTSGHNEQFF.